This entry lists 32 T cell receptor beta chains sequenced from one sample in a study of shared clonotypes between healthy human individuals. Some clones are missing from TCRdb's copy, which holds only in-frame ones; the method was immunoSEQ multiplex PCR. In the table there are some 2.1 million clones, over 85% of which are singletons. In the naive CD8 group, cells lacked CD45RO and were positively selected for CCR7, so terminally differentiated effector memory CD45RA+ cells were left out. Sample: naive CD8+ T cells sorted from blood. These receptors all come from a man aged 18 to 35 in good health.

The rearrangement joins TRBV7-9 to TRBJ2-1; TRBD2 agrees at 8 bases. CDR3 length: 15 amino acids. Germline loops: CDR1 SEHNR, CDR2 FQNEAQ (reference sequence). V shed 5 bases, J shed 4 bases, and the junction held 7 bases outside the gene matches. The CDR3 loop is CASSPAGGAYNEQFF. The DNA for the CDR3 is TGTGCCAGCAGCCCCGCGGGAGGAGCTTACAATGAGCAGTTCTTC.

This chain links TRBV4-1 with TRBJ1-2; perhaps TRBD1 as D (6 bases). This CDR3 has 12 amino acids. Trimming pared 2 bases from V and 8 bases from J, leaving 9 bases between. CDR1 is MGHRA and CDR2 is YSYEKL in the germline V gene. The chain's CDR3 is CASSQSGVGYTF. The CDR3 DNA is TGCGCCAGCAGCCAATCAGGGGTCGGCTACACCTTC.

The V and J genes are TRBV7-9 and TRBJ1-2, with 7 bases identical to TRBD1. This CDR3 has 13 residues. Germline values: CDR1 SEHNR, CDR2 FQNEAQ (reference sequence). The V segment lost 8 bases and the J segment 8 bases; nucleotides outside the gene matches: 11. The DNA for the CDR3 is TGTGCCAGCCAAAGCCCCGACAGGGACGGCTACACCTTC. It yields the protein CASQSPDRDGYTF.

The chain is built from TRBV12-5 and TRBJ2-7; TRBD2 aligns across 9 bases. This CDR3 has 18 amino acids. V was pared by 2 bases and J by 6 bases, with 17 bases of the junction left unmatched. CDR1 and CDR2 from the germline V gene are LGHNT and FRNRAP. The CDR3 DNA is TGTGCTAGTGGTTTGCCCGCTTTCGGTAGCGGGAGACCCATCGAGCAGTACTTC. Amino acid sequence: CASGLPAFGSGRPIEQYF.

The gene calls are TRBV14 and TRBJ2-1, with 12 bases lining up with TRBD2. Germline V lookup: CDR1 SGHDN, CDR2 FVKESK. The CDR3 is 16 amino acids. The V segment lost 3 bases and the J segment 7 bases; nucleotides outside the gene matches: 7. The CDR3 here is CASSQTLAGGPNEQFF. CDR3 DNA: TGTGCCAGCAGCCAGACCCTAGCGGGAGGGCCTAATGAGCAGTTCTTC.

For this clone: Other DNA sequences within the sample encode an identical CDR3. This rearrangement joins TRBV19 to TRBJ1-2; 8 nucleotides match TRBD1. In germline, CDR1 is LNHDA, CDR2 SQIVND (reference sequence). This CDR3 contains 12 residues. Trimming took 6 bases from V and 4 from J; bases not matched to a gene: 1. The CDR3 loop reads CASSDRGYGYTF. The CDR3 DNA reads TGTGCCAGTAGCGACAGGGGCTATGGCTACACCTTC. The variable domain in full, completed from reference TRBV19 and TRBJ1-2, reads DGGITQSPKYLFRKEGQNVTLSCEQNLNHDAMYWYRQDPGQGLRLIYYSQIVNDFQKGDIAEGYSVSREKKESFPLTVTSAQKNPTAFYLCASSDRGYGYTFGSGTRLTVV.

The chain employs TRBV10-1 and TRBJ2-2, with a possible D match to TRBD2 (5 bases). Trimming took 3 bases from V and 2 from J, leaving 10 bases between them. This CDR3 is built from 15 residues. In germline, CDR1 is WNHNN, CDR2 SYGVQD (reference sequence). CDR3 DNA: TGCGCCAGCAGTGATAGACTACCAAACACCGGGGAGCTGTTTTTT. It translates to CASSDRLPNTGELFF.

V gene TRBV19 combines with J gene TRBJ1-5, with unresolved D. Germline V gene lookup returns CDR1 LNHDA and CDR2 SQIVND (reference sequence). V was clipped by 7 bases and J by 0 bases, with 19 bases between them. The CDR3 loop spans 17 amino acids. The CDR3 spells CASTPDGPLNSNQPQHF. CDR3 bases: TGTGCCAGTACCCCGGACGGGCCTTTAAATAGCAATCAGCCCCAGCATTTT.

As DNA, the CDR3 is TGTGCCAGCAGCTATAACAGGGGGGCAGCTTTCTTT. This sequence encodes CASSYNRGAAFF. The chain employs TRBV7-6 and TRBJ1-1, with 8 bases that match TRBD1. Germline V gene sequence: CDR1 SGHVS, CDR2 FNYEAQ. This CDR3 is 12 amino acids long. Trimming at V came to 4 bases and at J to 10 bases, leaving 5 bases not matched to a gene. Complete variable domain (other parts from reference TRBV7-6 and TRBJ1-1): GAGVSQSPRYKVTKRGQDVALRCDPISGHVSLYWYRQALGQGPEFLTYFNYEAQQDKSGLPNDRFSAERPEGSISTLTIQRTEQRDSAMYRCASSYNRGAAFFGQGTRLTVV.

V usage is TRBV28 and J usage is TRBJ2-7, with 10 nucleotides matching TRBD1. Per the germline V gene, CDR1 is MDHEN and CDR2 is SYDVKM. J gave up 4 bases and V 5 bases, and 8 bases lay outside the gene matches. The CDR3 is made up of 15 amino acids. CDR3 coding DNA: TGTGCCAGCAGTGCAGCCGGGACAGGGGTTTACGAGCAGTACTTC. This codes for CASSAAGTGVYEQYF.

The genes are TRBV21-1 and TRBJ2-7; the listed D gene, TRBD1, was not tested against the DNA. TRBV21-1 is designated a pseudogene. This CDR3 comprises 14 residues. Here the CDR3 DNA reads TGTGCCAGGCAGGGGCGGATGAGCGCCTACGAGCAGTACTTC. This codes for CARQGRMSAYEQYF.

The CDR3 DNA sequence: TGTGCCAGCAGCCCCGGGGGGGGAGGAGCTTTCTTT. Its protein product is CASSPGGGGAFF. The chain uses TRBV7-9 and TRBJ1-1, with a weak D call TRBD1 (5 bases). Trimming cost V 5 bases and J 10 bases, with 14 bases left between them. This CDR3 spans 12 amino acids. Germline values: CDR1 SEHNR, CDR2 FQNEAQ (reference sequence). The complete variable domain, with remaining parts taken from reference TRBV7-9 and TRBJ1-1, reads DTGVSQNPRHKITKRGQNVTFRCDPISEHNRLYWYRQTLGQGPEFLTYFQNEAQLEKSRLLSDRFSAERPKGSFSTLEIQRTEQGDSAMYLCASSPGGGGAFFGQGTRLTVV.

The rearrangement links TRBV30 to TRBJ2-5, with D hard to call. This CDR3 comprises 12 residues. Trimming took off 2 bases at V and 1 base at J, with 5 bases between the two ends. In germline, CDR1 is GTSNPN, CDR2 SVGIG (reference sequence). The CDR3: CAWSNLQETQYF. As DNA, the CDR3 is TGTGCCTGGAGTAATCTCCAAGAGACCCAGTACTTC.

The chain uses TRBV7-9 and TRBJ2-7; D remains ambiguous. Germline V gene data show CDR1 as SEHNR and CDR2 as FQNEAQ (reference sequence). The CDR3 totals 13 residues. Trimming removed 1 base at V and 7 bases at J, with 11 bases between. DNA for the CDR3: TGTGCCAGCAGCTTAGGTACCCCATTGGAGCAGTACTTC. It specifies CASSLGTPLEQYF.

The rearrangement uses TRBV7-9 and TRBJ2-2; possible D gene TRBD2, 5 bases. This CDR3 spans 14 amino acids. The V gene's germline CDR1 is SEHNR and CDR2 FQNEAQ (reference sequence). V gave up 1 base and J gave up 7 bases, with 10 bases separating them. Written as DNA, the CDR3 is TGTGCCAGCAGCTTAGAAGCCGGGGTCGGGGAGCTGTTTTTT. Protein sequence: CASSLEAGVGELFF.

On this clone itself: Other DNA sequences within the sample encode an identical CDR3. J is TRBJ1-6 and V is TRBV27; D might be TRBD1 (5 bases). Trimming left V 5 bases short and J 10 bases short, with 21 bases between. Germline V gene sequence: CDR1 MNHEY, CDR2 SMNVEV (reference sequence). The CDR3 spans 16 residues. In DNA, the CDR3 is TGTGCCAGCAGTCTCGCGGGGGGAGAGGGTTTATCACCCCTCCACTTT. It encodes CASSLAGGEGLSPLHF.

This clone was counted a single time. This chain connects TRBV10-1 to TRBJ2-7, with D hard to call. The CDR3 contains 12 residues. The V and J ends lost 6 bases and 3 bases respectively, with 9 bases between them. Germline loops: CDR1 WNHNN, CDR2 SYGVQD (reference sequence). CDR3 bases: TGCGCCAGCAGGGTCAGACACTACGAGCAGTACTTC. This translates into CASRVRHYEQYF.

CDR3 DNA sequence: TGCGCCAGCAGCCAAGCCGGGGGGGGAGGCAGGTCACCCCTCCACTTT. This encodes CASSQAGGGGRSPLHF. This chain connects TRBV4-1 to TRBJ1-6, with D perhaps TRBD1 (5 bases). The germline V and J ends were trimmed by 1 base and 10 bases, with 17 bases remaining between them. The CDR3 contains 16 residues. CDR1 is MGHRA, CDR2 YSYEKL, per germline.

Regarding this clone: Other DNA sequences in this sample translate to the same CDR3. This chain uses TRBV6-5 with TRBJ2-1; TRBD1 matches 10 bases. CDR1 is MNHEY and CDR2 is SVGAGI in the germline V gene. Trimming took 5 bases from V and 2 from J; bases not matched to a gene: 3. The CDR3 runs to 15 residues. This CDR3 reads CASSLDRGTYNEQFF. CDR3 sequence (DNA): TGTGCCAGCAGTCTGGACAGGGGGACCTACAATGAGCAGTTCTTC.

In DNA, the CDR3 is TGTGCCAGCAGCTTAGGTCACGAAGAGACCCAGTACTTC. Translating it yields CASSLGHEETQYF. The gene calls are TRBV7-8 and TRBJ2-5; D is undetermined. CDR3 size: 13 residues. Germline V gene lookup returns CDR1 SGHVS and CDR2 FQNEAQ. Trimming removed 1 base at V and 3 bases at J, with 6 bases between.

This sequence joins TRBV7-2 and TRBJ1-6; D is possibly TRBD1 (5 bases). The CDR3 extends over 16 amino acids. Trimming stripped 4 bases from V and 0 bases from J, with 10 bases between. The germline V gene encodes CDR1 SGHTA and CDR2 FQGNSA. The DNA for the CDR3 is TGTGCCAGCAGCTCTAGCGGGGGCTCCTATAATTCACCCCTCCACTTT. Residues: CASSSSGGSYNSPLHF.

This clone was counted a single time. The CDR3 here is CASSGELAGGPNEQFF. The CDR3 DNA is TGTGCCAGCAGCGGCGAACTAGCGGGGGGGCCGAATGAGCAGTTCTTC. The V gene is TRBV7-9, the J gene TRBJ2-1, with TRBD2 matching over 13 bases. V lost 5 bases to trimming and J lost 7 bases; unmatched junction nucleotides: 8. This CDR3 contains 16 residues. Per germline, CDR1 SEHNR and CDR2 FQNEAQ (reference sequence).

J is TRBJ2-7 and V is TRBV11-2; D possibly corresponds to TRBD2 (6 bases). Germline V gene lookup returns CDR1 SGHAT and CDR2 FQNNGV. Trimming removed 4 bases at V and 3 bases at J, with 13 bases between. CDR3 length equals 14 residues. The CDR3 DNA reads TGTGCCAGCAGCTCCTGGCCGGGGGACTACGAGCAGTACTTC. Its translation is CASSSWPGDYEQYF.

V and J are TRBV7-9 and TRBJ2-1, with TRBD2 as a possible D gene (7 bases). Per germline, CDR1 SEHNR and CDR2 FQNEAQ (reference sequence). The ends were cut back, 2 bases at V and 8 bases at J, with 25 bases in the middle. The CDR3 has 18 amino acids. The CDR3 loop reads CASSLMWRGPTGDDEQFF. The CDR3 nucleotides read TGTGCCAGCAGCTTAATGTGGCGGGGGCCAACAGGAGACGATGAGCAGTTCTTC.

This chain joins TRBV28 and TRBJ1-5; no firm D call. The CDR3 contains 15 residues. V dropped 6 bases and J dropped 3 bases, with 15 bases sitting between them. Germline CDR1 reads MDHEN; CDR2 reads SYDVKM. DNA of the CDR3: TGTGCCAGCAGGGCAGGCGTTTATGACAATCAGCCCCAGCATTTT. It yields the protein CASRAGVYDNQPQHF.

CDR3 sequence reads: CASSLTGGDEKLFF. CDR3 DNA: TGTGCCAGCAGTTTAACAGGGGGTGACGAAAAACTGTTTTTT. V usage is TRBV6-5 and J usage is TRBJ1-4, with TRBD1 identical over 8 bases. Per the germline V gene, CDR1 is MNHEY and CDR2 is SVGAGI. The V and J ends lost 4 bases and 8 bases, in that order; junction bases with no gene match: 6. The CDR3 loop spans 14 amino acids.

The genes are TRBV5-1 and TRBJ2-3; D is uncertain. The germline V gene has CDR1 SGHRS and CDR2 YFSETQ. The length of the CDR3 is 16 residues. V gave up 0 bases and J gave up 0 bases, with 11 bases separating them. CDR3 sequence (DNA): TGCGCCAGCAGCTTGGATCGGGTGGGGAGCACAGATACGCAGTATTTT. Translation gives CASSLDRVGSTDTQYF.

V gene TRBV4-1 combines with J gene TRBJ2-2, with a tentative D call TRBD1 (5 bases). Germline V lookup: CDR1 MGHRA, CDR2 YSYEKL. With 0 bases removed from V and 1 base from J, the gap between germline ends came to 9 bases. This CDR3 comprises 16 residues. CDR3 DNA: TGCGCCAGCAGCCAAGAAGGGGTTAGGAACACCGGGGAGCTGTTTTTT. It yields the protein CASSQEGVRNTGELFF.

This chain uses TRBV19 with TRBJ1-2, with unresolved D. This CDR3 has 15 residues. Trimming shortened V by 3 bases and J by 5 bases, and 16 bases separated the two germline ends. CDR1 LNHDA and CDR2 SQIVND come from the germline V gene (reference sequence). CDR3 amino acids: CASSIDIGRAYGYTF. The CDR3 region has the DNA TGTGCCAGTAGTATCGACATTGGGAGGGCGTATGGCTACACCTTC.

As regards this clone: Different DNA sequences within this sample yield the same CDR3. The chain couples TRBV11-2 to TRBJ2-7; TRBD2 matches at 8 bases. J gave up 4 bases and V 6 bases, and 5 bases lay outside the gene matches. Germline CDR1 SGHAT, CDR2 FQNNGV. This CDR3 is 13 amino acids long. The CDR3 sequence: CASSRGGLYEQYF. The CDR3 DNA reads as TGTGCCAGCAGTCGGGGGGGTTTGTACGAGCAGTACTTC.

Only one count was recorded for this clone. The chain recombines TRBV30 with TRBJ1-6; 9 nucleotides line up with TRBD1. V was pared by 1 base and J by 7 bases, with 2 bases of the junction left unmatched. The germline V gene encodes CDR1 GTSNPN and CDR2 SVGIG (reference sequence). CDR3 length: 14 amino acids. This chain's CDR3 is CAWSGTGANSPLHF. In DNA, the CDR3 is TGTGCCTGGAGTGGGACAGGGGCCAATTCACCCCTCCACTTT. Supplemented by reference TRBV30 and TRBJ1-6, the full variable domain reads SQTIHQWPATLVQPVGSPLSLECTVEGTSNPNLYWYRQAAGRGLQLLFYSVGIGQISSEVPQNLSASRPQDRQFILSSKKLLLSDSGFYLCAWSGTGANSPLHFGNGTRLTVT.

The chain has TRBV9 and TRBJ2-7, with a possible D match to TRBD1 (6 bases). Germline V gene sequence: CDR1 SGDLS, CDR2 YYNGEE. Trimming took 2 bases from V and 7 from J, leaving 16 bases between them. CDR3 length: 14 amino acids. CDR3 loop: CASSVSDSPGEQYF. The CDR3 nucleotides read TGTGCCAGCAGCGTTTCGGACAGCCCGGGAGAGCAGTACTTC.